Following are 17 T cell receptor beta chains from one sample sequenced in a study of blood T cell repertoires in COVID-19. Assay used: immunoSEQ multiplex PCR; TCRdb lists only in-frame clones, some missing. This sample has around 150,000 clones; 80% to 90% occur once, and the top ten carry roughly 8%. Material: peripheral blood. These receptors were collected from a man in his sixties with acute or convalescent COVID-19.

CDR3 coding DNA: TGTGCCAGCAGACCCCAGACAGGGCCCCAAGAGACCCAGTACTTC. Translated, it gives CASRPQTGPQETQYF. The rearrangement links TRBV27 to TRBJ2-5, with 7 bases fitting TRBD1. The CDR3 contains 15 residues. The V gene's germline CDR1 is MNHEY and CDR2 SMNVEV (reference sequence). Unmatched junction bases numbered 8, after V lost 6 bases and J lost 1 base.

The chain employs TRBV28 and TRBJ2-3; no clear D gene. V dropped 2 bases and J dropped 5 bases, with 8 bases sitting between them. This CDR3 spans 13 amino acids. Germline-derived CDR1 and CDR2 are MDHEN and SYDVKM. CDR3 region: CASSLVAQDTQYF. The CDR3 DNA reads TGTGCCAGCAGTTTAGTAGCCCAAGATACGCAGTATTTT.

V is TRBV6-5 and J is TRBJ1-1, with D unresolved. CDR3 length: 15 amino acids. Trimming took 0 bases from V and 7 from J, leaving 15 bases between them. CDR1 MNHEY and CDR2 SVGAGI come from the germline V gene. The CDR3 is CASSYSTHERGEAFF. The CDR3 region has the DNA TGTGCCAGCAGTTACTCGACCCACGAACGAGGTGAAGCTTTCTTT.

This clone came up a few times. V and J are TRBV30 and TRBJ2-4, with 7 bases lining up with TRBD2. Germline V gene lookup returns CDR1 GTSNPN and CDR2 SVGIG (reference sequence). V lost 2 bases to trimming and J lost 1 base; unmatched junction nucleotides: 5. The length of the CDR3 is 15 residues. CDR3 residues: CAWSRGRVAKNIQYF. The DNA of the CDR3 is TGTGCCTGGAGTCGAGGGAGGGTGGCCAAAAACATTCAGTACTTC.

The CDR3 nucleotides are TGCGCCAGCAGCTTGGATCCAGGGATTGACAATGAGCAGTTCTTC. Residues: CASSLDPGIDNEQFF. The rearrangement uses TRBV5-1 and TRBJ2-1; TRBD1 is a possible D gene (5 bases). The V end lost 0 bases, the J end lost 5 bases, and 12 bases lay between the germline ends. Germline V gene sequence: CDR1 SGHRS, CDR2 YFSETQ. The CDR3 runs to 15 residues.

The chain has TRBV9 and TRBJ2-1; the match to TRBD2 covers 8 bases. Germline V gene sequence: CDR1 SGDLS, CDR2 YYNGEE. The CDR3 consists of 15 residues. The V segment lost 2 bases and the J segment 7 bases; nucleotides outside the gene matches: 8. CDR3 sequence: CASSVNPGLGNEQFF. CDR3 coding DNA: TGTGCCAGCAGCGTTAATCCGGGACTAGGAAATGAGCAGTTCTTC.

The chain employs TRBV5-5 and TRBJ2-1; perhaps TRBD2 as D (5 bases). V was trimmed by 0 bases and J by 8 bases, leaving 18 bases between them. The V gene's germline CDR1 is SGHKS and CDR2 YYEKEE (reference sequence). The CDR3 has 16 amino acids. The CDR3 is CASSLASGLAGDEQFF. The DNA of the CDR3 is TGTGCCAGCAGCTTGGCCAGCGGCCTCGCCGGAGATGAGCAGTTCTTC.

This clone was counted between two and nine times. This chain uses TRBV7-6 with TRBJ2-7; 8 nucleotides align to TRBD1. Trimming at V came to 5 bases and at J to 4 bases, leaving 13 bases not matched to a gene. CDR1 and CDR2 from the germline V gene are SGHVS and FNYEAQ. The CDR3 length is 16 residues. CDR3 bases: TGTGCCAGCAGCCCCGGCGGACAGGGATTGGTATACGAGCAGTACTTC. Protein sequence: CASSPGGQGLVYEQYF.

V and J are TRBV28 and TRBJ2-5; 7 nucleotides line up with TRBD1. Per germline, CDR1 MDHEN and CDR2 SYDVKM. The CDR3 covers 13 residues. J was trimmed by 5 bases and V by 6 bases; bases with no gene match: 6. The DNA for the CDR3 is TGTGCCAGCAGACAAGACAGGGTTGAGACCCAGTACTTC. Protein: CASRQDRVETQYF.

The rearrangement links TRBV2 to TRBJ1-6; D ambiguous. The CDR3 totals 14 residues. The germline CDR1 and CDR2 sequences are SNHLY and FYNNEI. The V end lost 1 base, the J end lost 5 bases, and 6 bases lay between the germline ends. The CDR3 DNA reads TGTGCCAGCAGTGAAGTTGGAGATAATTCACCCCTCCACTTT. As protein: CASSEVGDNSPLHF.

The genes are TRBV15 and TRBJ2-7, with D perhaps matching TRBD1 (6 bases). The ends were cut back, 0 bases at V and 6 bases at J, with 18 bases in the middle. The CDR3 has 16 residues. Germline assignment: CDR1 LNHNV and CDR2 YYDKDF (reference sequence). The CDR3 here is CATSREGALRAPEQYF. CDR3 DNA: TGTGCCACCAGCAGAGAGGGGGCCCTACGGGCCCCCGAGCAGTACTTC. Together with reference TRBV15 and TRBJ2-7, the CDR3 gives the full variable domain: DAMVIQNPRYQVTQFGKPVTLSCSQTLNHNVMYWYQQKSSQAPKLLFHYYDKDFNNEADTPDNFQSRRPNTSFCFLDIRSPGLGDTAMYLCATSREGALRAPEQYFGPGTRLTVT.

This chain connects TRBV2 to TRBJ1-3, with TRBD1 identical over 8 bases. V lost 6 bases and J lost 1; bases outside the gene matches: 8. The CDR3 is 16 residues long. The V gene's germline CDR1 is SNHLY and CDR2 FYNNEI. CDR3 amino acids: CASSEQGVKSGNTIYF. The CDR3 DNA follows: TGTGCCAGCAGCGAACAGGGGGTGAAATCTGGAAACACCATATATTTT.

V gene TRBV6-2 or TRBV6-3 combines with J gene TRBJ2-7; 15 nucleotides line up with TRBD2. The V gene end was trimmed by 4 bases and the J gene end by 12 bases; junction bases not matched to a gene: 10. This CDR3 spans 15 amino acids. Germline V lookup: CDR1 MNHEY, CDR2 SVGEGT. This chain's CDR3 is CASSFGLAGGPTRYF. CDR3 nucleotides: TGTGCCAGCAGTTTCGGACTAGCGGGAGGGCCTACGAGGTACTTC.

This clone has only one observation. The chain employs TRBV11-3 and TRBJ2-3, with D hard to call. CDR1 and CDR2 from the germline V gene are SGHNT and YENEEA. This CDR3 is built from 14 residues. Trimming pared 1 base from V and 0 bases from J, leaving 5 bases between. This CDR3 reads CASSLGASTDTQYF. Written as DNA, the CDR3 is TGTGCCAGCAGCTTAGGGGCCAGCACAGATACGCAGTATTTT.

On this clone itself: Germline is not matched at one junction end, which may reflect a read error. The sample holds other DNA sequences that translate to the same CDR3. The chain's CDR3 is CASSLGEGYEQYF. CDR3 sequence (DNA): TGTGCCAGCAGTTTAGGCGAGGGCTACGAACAGTACTTC. This chain joins TRBV28 and TRBJ2-7, with D possibly TRBD2 on 5 matching bases. Germline loops: CDR1 MDHEN, CDR2 SYDVKM. The CDR3 runs 13 residues.

The chain joins TRBV25-1 to TRBJ1-2; D is ambiguous. The CDR3 length is 15 residues. With 7 bases removed from V and 8 bases from J, the gap between germline ends came to 23 bases. In germline, CDR1 is MGHDK, CDR2 SYGVNS. The CDR3 loop is CASTSAGIGLEGYTF. The CDR3 DNA reads as TGTGCCAGCACCTCAGCCGGGATTGGGCTGGAGGGCTACACCTTC.

V usage is TRBV10-3 and J usage is TRBJ2-7, with TRBD2 matching over 11 bases. Germline lookup yields CDR1 ENHRY and CDR2 SYGVKD. Unmatched junction bases numbered 10, after V lost 6 bases and J lost 3 bases. CDR3 length equals 16 residues. The CDR3 nucleotides read TGTGCCATCAGCCAACTAGCGGGAGACTGGGGCTACGAGCAGTACTTC. Translation: CAISQLAGDWGYEQYF.